Following are 9 T cell receptor beta chains from one sample sequenced in a study of blood T cell repertoires in COVID-19. The repertoire was sequenced with immunoSEQ multiplex PCR; TCRdb's copy has only in-frame clones and lacks some. This sample yields 150,000 to 200,000 clones, of which around 86% are seen a single time; less than 3.5% belongs to the top ten. Sequenced input: peripheral blood. The receptors shown here come from a man in his 70s with acute or convalescent COVID-19.

The chain has TRBV6-5 and TRBJ2-5, with 7 bases lining up with TRBD2. The CDR3 sequence is 14 residues long. Trimming at V came to 6 bases and at J to 2 bases, leaving 6 bases not matched to a gene. Germline V lookup: CDR1 MNHEY, CDR2 SVGAGI. The DNA of the CDR3 is TGTGCCAGCAGCCCCTCCGGGGGGCAAGAGACCCAGTACTTC. It codes for CASSPSGGQETQYF.

V is TRBV20-1 and J is TRBJ2-5, with TRBD2 matching 7 bases. The junction had 17 bases not matched to a gene; V was cut back by 6 bases and J by 7 bases. CDR1 is DFQATT, CDR2 SNEGSKA, per germline (reference sequence). The CDR3 totals 15 residues. The CDR3 loop is CSASSGGRALGTQYF. The CDR3 DNA follows: TGCAGTGCCAGTAGTGGTGGGAGGGCATTGGGGACCCAGTACTTC.

The rearrangement links TRBV7-9 to TRBJ2-1; D perhaps matches TRBD2 (6 bases). The CDR3 has 14 amino acids. CDR1 and CDR2 from the germline V gene are SEHNR and FQNEAQ (reference sequence). V was trimmed by 5 bases and J by 7 bases, leaving 15 bases between them. The CDR3 sequence: CASSQVAGRNEQFF. The CDR3 DNA follows: TGTGCCAGCAGCCAAGTCGCAGGGAGGAATGAGCAGTTCTTC.

The chain recombines TRBV12-3 or TRBV12-4 with TRBJ1-1; tentative D call: TRBD1 (6 bases). This CDR3 contains 13 residues. V lost 6 bases and J 5 bases, leaving 13 bases between the germline ends. CDR3 coding DNA: TGTGCCAGCAGCCGTAATCAGGGGACTGAAGCTTTCTTT. Translated: CASSRNQGTEAFF.

The genes are TRBV19 and TRBJ2-3, with D perhaps TRBD2 (6 bases). Germline values: CDR1 LNHDA, CDR2 SQIVND (reference sequence). The V gene lost 8 bases and the J gene lost 6 bases, with 9 bases spanning the gap. The CDR3 has 11 amino acids. CDR3 sequence (DNA): TGTGCCAGTGCGGGGAGCGATACGCAGTATTTT. Protein product: CASAGSDTQYF.

CDR3 nucleotide sequence: TGCGCCAGCAGCTCCCCGGGGGGGCGAAGGACTGAAGCTTTCTTT. It yields the protein CASSSPGGRRTEAFF. This rearrangement joins TRBV5-1 to TRBJ1-1, with a tentative D call TRBD1 (6 bases). The CDR3 contains 15 residues. V lost 3 bases to trimming and J lost 5 bases, with 17 bases between them. Germline V gene data show CDR1 as SGHRS and CDR2 as YFSETQ.

V gene TRBV25-1 combines with J gene TRBJ2-7; D might be TRBD2 (5 bases). V shed 4 bases and J shed 7 bases, with 20 bases lying between them. The CDR3 length is 15 residues. Germline values: CDR1 MGHDK, CDR2 SYGVNS. CDR3 sequence reads: CASSALKLDTGEQYF. CDR3 bases: TGTGCCAGCAGTGCTCTGAAGCTGGATACGGGAGAGCAGTACTTC.

The chain uses TRBV28 and TRBJ2-7; 7 positions agree with TRBD2. This CDR3 region has 16 residues. With 7 bases clipped from V and 6 bases from J, the junction kept 18 bases outside the gene matches. The germline CDR1 and CDR2 sequences are MDHEN and SYDVKM. The CDR3 is CASILGGRLAEGEQYF. The CDR3 coding sequence is TGTGCCAGCATCCTTGGGGGTCGGCTAGCGGAAGGCGAGCAGTACTTC.

The chain uses TRBV5-1 and TRBJ2-3, with 7 bases identical to TRBD1. Losses at the gene ends were 1 base for V and 5 bases for J; bases not matched to a gene: 4. The germline V gene has CDR1 SGHRS and CDR2 YFSETQ. This CDR3 spans 14 amino acids. The CDR3 sequence is CASSLRQGEDTQYF. The CDR3 region has the DNA TGCGCCAGCAGCTTGAGGCAGGGGGAAGATACGCAGTATTTT.